This T cell receptor beta chain was obtained from a study of T cells in Graves' hyperthyroidism and ophthalmopathy. Authors of the study amplified TCR beta CDR3 regions from RNA transcripts. Carried out on the TCR CDR3, a first-round RT-PCR used the HTBI primer set. TCRdb re-analysed the multiplex PCR reads in MiXCR, keeping a single row per CDR3 protein. The sample comprises some 600,000 distinct CDR3 sequences, under 60% of which are singletons, and just under 8.5% rests with the top ten. Study outcomes and limitations: The majority of expanded thyroid clonotypes above 0.001 also appeared in blood.

Exclusion of a patient resulted from uncontrolled infection, other autoimmune disease, pregnancy or lactation. This clonotype was seen ten or more times. What it binds is not known. The J segment lost 3 bases and the V segment lost 5 bases, leaving 4 bases of the junction unmatched. This CDR3 is built from 14 residues. Germline loops: CDR1 SGHVS, CDR2 FNYEAQ. The chain employs TRBV7-6 and TRBJ2-7; TRBD1 agrees at 10 bases. The source is a woman younger than 30 with Graves' hyperthyroidism. The sequencing sample was made of peripheral blood or thyroid tissue (not recorded which). The CDR3 DNA reads as TGTGCCAGCAGCACCGGGACAGGGGTCTACGAGCAGTACTTC. Translation: CASSTGTGVYEQYF.